This entry features one TCR beta chain sequence. The data are from a study of shared clonotypes between healthy human individuals. TCRdb's table, derived via immunoSEQ multiplex PCR, lists solely in-frame clones and lacks some. The table records about 650,000 clones, 95% to 96% of them present only once. Germline V gene lookup returns CDR1 MNHEY and CDR2 SMNVEV (reference sequence). V was trimmed by 4 bases and J by 3 bases, leaving 10 bases between them. The CDR3 totals 13 residues. Naivety among CD8 cells was defined by CD45RO negativity and positive CCR7 selection, thereby excluding terminally differentiated effector memory CD45RA+ cells.

Sequencing was done on a sample of naive CD8+ T cells sorted from blood. This receptor was taken from a woman in her 30s in good health. The chain links TRBV27 to TRBJ2-7; no definite D call. CDR3: CASSSSSDYEQYF. The CDR3 DNA reads as TGTGCCAGCAGTTCTTCCTCCGACTACGAGCAGTACTTC.